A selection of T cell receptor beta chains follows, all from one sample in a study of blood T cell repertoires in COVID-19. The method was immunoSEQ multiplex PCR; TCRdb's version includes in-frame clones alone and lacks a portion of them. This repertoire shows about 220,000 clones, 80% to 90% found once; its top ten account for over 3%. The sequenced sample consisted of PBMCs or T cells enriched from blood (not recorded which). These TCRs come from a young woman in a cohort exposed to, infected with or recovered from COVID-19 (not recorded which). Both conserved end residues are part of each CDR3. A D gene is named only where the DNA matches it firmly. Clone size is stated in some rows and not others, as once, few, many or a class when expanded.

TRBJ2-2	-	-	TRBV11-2	TGTGCCAGCAGCTTAAACAGCTACGAGAACACCGGGGAGCTGTTTTTT	CASSLNSYENTGELFF
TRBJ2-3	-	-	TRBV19	TGTGCCAGTAGTATAGCGGGACTGAGCACAGATACGCAGTATTTT	CASSIAGLSTDTQYF
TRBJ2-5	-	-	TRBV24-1	TGTGCCACCAGTGATTCAGGGTCCCAAGAGACCCAGTACTTC	CATSDSGSQETQYF
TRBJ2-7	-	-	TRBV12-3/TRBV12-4	TGTGCCAGGCGGGTCGATGGGTACGAGCAGTACTTC	CARRVDGYEQYF
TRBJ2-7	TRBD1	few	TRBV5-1	TGCGCCAGCAGCTTAGCCGGGACAGGGGGATCTTACGAGCAGTACTTC	CASSLAGTGGSYEQYF
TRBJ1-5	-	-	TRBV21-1	TGTGCCAGGTTAGACGGGACAAATCAGCCCCAGCATTTT	CARLDGTNQPQHF
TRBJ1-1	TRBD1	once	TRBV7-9	TGTGCCAGCAGCCCCGGACAGGGGATGAACACTGAAGCTTTCTTT	CASSPGQGMNTEAFF
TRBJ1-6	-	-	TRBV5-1	TGCGCCAGCAGCTTAGGGCAGGGATTTCGGTCACCCCTCCACTTT	CASSLGQGFRSPLHF
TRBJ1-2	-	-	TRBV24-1	TGTGCCACCGCCCCCTTACGTCCGAGCTTCTATGGCTACACCTTC	CATAPLRPSFYGYTF
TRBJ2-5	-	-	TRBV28	TGTGCCAGCAGATACGGGACACGGTACCAAGAGACCCAGTACTTC	CASRYGTRYQETQYF
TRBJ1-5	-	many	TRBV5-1	TGCGCCAGCAGCCCTACAGGGTTCGATCAGCCCCAGCATTTT	CASSPTGFDQPQHF
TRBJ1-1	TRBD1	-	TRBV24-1	TGTGCCACCAGTGATTTAAAGACAGGGGCGAACACTGAAGCTTTCTTT	CATSDLKTGANTEAFF
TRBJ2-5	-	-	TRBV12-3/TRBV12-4	TGTGCCAGCAGTTTTGAGGGAGAGACCCAGTACTTC	CASSFEGETQYF